This T cell receptor (beta chain) was recovered during a study of T cell responses to AZD1222 COVID-19 vaccine. Notes on the study in general: As reported, nearly half of all spike-specific TCRs target variant regions that are unmutated. Regions 160-218 and 743-854 dominated among vaccine-associated CD4 TCRs spanning spike. Among AZD1222 vaccinees, only 5 to 7 were seropositive at baseline. A mostly white British donor set with more females was recruited, and clonal diversity was possibly underestimated.

This clone occurred once. Its antigen is as yet unknown. Here immunoSEQ multiplex PCR was the method, and the copy in TCRdb shows in-frame clones only, minus some. This sample has 150,000 to 200,000 clones; 80% to 90% occur once, and the top ten carry 2.7%. This CDR3 is 13 amino acids long. V lost 4 bases, J lost 4 bases, and 10 bases lay in between. Per germline, CDR1 SNHLY and CDR2 FYNNEI. The origin of this receptor is an adult in good health. The rearrangement links TRBV2 to TRBJ1-2; D unresolved. The material was peripheral blood, obtained on day 0 of MenACWY control vaccination. The DNA of the CDR3 is TGTGCCAGCAGTGTGGAGACACCCTATGGCTACACCTTC. The encoded protein is CASSVETPYGYTF.